The clone carrying this T cell receptor beta chain was counted between two and nine times. Its antigen is as yet unknown. CDR1 SGHDT and CDR2 YYEEEE come from the germline V gene. Trimming left V 3 bases short and J 0 bases short, with 15 bases between. This CDR3 is built from 16 residues. This specimen comes from a study of T-cell memory formation after mild COVID-19. Broader study findings: Clones from the second wave (peaking day 37) had unconfirmed SARS-CoV-2 specificity.

TCRdb recomputed calls from the 5' RACE reads with MiXCR, one row per CDR3 protein. The sample lists about 88,000 distinct CDR3 sequences; roughly 25% were seen once. J is TRBJ1-1 and V is TRBV5-6; D gene ambiguous. This sequence originates from a man aged 18 to 30 who had mild COVID-19 (a few samples of this study predate the infection). Cell type and time point are not known. The sample was PBMCs or a T cell subset sorted from them (not recorded which). As DNA, the CDR3 is TGTGCCAGCAGCTCCGTCGGGCTATACATGAACACTGAAGCTTTCTTT. Protein product: CASSSVGLYMNTEAFF.